This T cell receptor (beta chain) was captured by sequencing in a study of metastatic and nonmetastatic thyroid tumors. TCRdb redid the clone calls on the PCR reads using MiXCR. The sample has around 42,000 clones, 12% seen once; the top ten hold approximately 8.8%. Not a single patient had been given any form of treatment at any point before undergoing thyroid surgery. As concerns this clone: A read error may produce the germline difference seen at one junction end.

The sequencing sample was made of blood. The TCR was taken from a male donor with papillary thyroid cancer or a benign thyroid nodule (not recorded which). Some clones in this sample may be carry-over from other donors' samples.

CDR3 residues: CASSQWTGEDTQYF. CDR3 DNA: TGTGCCAGCAGCCAATGGACAGGGGAAGATACCCAGTACTTC. This chain connects TRBV7-9 to TRBJ2-5; 9 bases line up with TRBD1. The CDR3 totals 14 residues. The germline gives CDR1 SEHNR, CDR2 FQNEAQ (reference sequence).